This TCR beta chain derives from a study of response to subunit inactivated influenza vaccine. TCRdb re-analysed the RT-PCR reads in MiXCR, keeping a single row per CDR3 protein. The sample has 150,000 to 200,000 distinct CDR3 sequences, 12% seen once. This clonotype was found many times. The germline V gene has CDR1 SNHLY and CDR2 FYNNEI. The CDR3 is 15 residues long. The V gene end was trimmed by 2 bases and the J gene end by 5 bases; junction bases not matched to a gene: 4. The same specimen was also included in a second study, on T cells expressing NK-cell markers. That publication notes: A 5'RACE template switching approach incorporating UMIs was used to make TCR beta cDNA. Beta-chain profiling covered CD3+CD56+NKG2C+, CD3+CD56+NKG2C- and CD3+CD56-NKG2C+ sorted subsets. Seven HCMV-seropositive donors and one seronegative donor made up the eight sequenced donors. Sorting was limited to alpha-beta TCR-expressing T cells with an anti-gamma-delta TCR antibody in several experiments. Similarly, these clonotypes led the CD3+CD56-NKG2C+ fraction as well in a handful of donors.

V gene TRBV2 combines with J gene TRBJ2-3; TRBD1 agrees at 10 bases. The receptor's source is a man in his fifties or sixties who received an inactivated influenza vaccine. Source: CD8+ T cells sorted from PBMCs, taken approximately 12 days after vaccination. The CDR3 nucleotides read TGTGCCAGCAGTGAAATCGACAGGGGGCGAGATACGCAGTATTTT. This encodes CASSEIDRGRDTQYF.